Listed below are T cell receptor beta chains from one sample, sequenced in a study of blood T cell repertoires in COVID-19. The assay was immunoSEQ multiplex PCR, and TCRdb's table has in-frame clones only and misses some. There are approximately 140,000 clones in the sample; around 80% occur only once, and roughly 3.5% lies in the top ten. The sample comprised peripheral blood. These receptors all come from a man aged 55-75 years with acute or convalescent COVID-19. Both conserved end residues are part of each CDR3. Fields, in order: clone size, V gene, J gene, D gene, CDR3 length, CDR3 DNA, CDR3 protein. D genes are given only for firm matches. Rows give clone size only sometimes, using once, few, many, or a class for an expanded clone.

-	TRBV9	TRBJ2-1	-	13	TGTGCCAGCAGCGTAGGCCCGGACAATGAGCAGTTCTTC	CASSVGPDNEQFF
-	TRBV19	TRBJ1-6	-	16	TGTGCCAGTAGTATATCTGTAACAGGATCGAATTCACCCCTCCACTTT	CASSISVTGSNSPLHF
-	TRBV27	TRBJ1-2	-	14	TGTGCCAGCAGTTCACCGGGTACTAACTATGGCTACACCTTC	CASSSPGTNYGYTF
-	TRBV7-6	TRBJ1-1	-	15	TGTGCCAGCAGCCCGTGGCAGGGGAAGAACACTGAAGCTTTCTTT	CASSPWQGKNTEAFF
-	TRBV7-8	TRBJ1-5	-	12	TGTGCCAGCAGCCCGGGGGGACAGCCCCAGCATTTT	CASSPGGQPQHF
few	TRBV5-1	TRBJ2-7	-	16	TGCGCCAGCAGCTCCTGGATGGGGGGTCCAGGGTACGAGCAGTACTTC	CASSSWMGGPGYEQYF
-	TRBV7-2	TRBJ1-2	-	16	TGTGCCAGCAGCTTAGCCACAGCATATCCCCCTTATGGCTACACCTTC	CASSLATAYPPYGYTF
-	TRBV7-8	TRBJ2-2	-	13	TGTGCCAGCAGCGCAAGCGGGACCGGGGAGCTGTTTTTT	CASSASGTGELFF
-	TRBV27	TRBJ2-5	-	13	TGTGCCAGCAGTGGGGCCAGGCTGGAGACCCAGTACTTC	CASSGARLETQYF
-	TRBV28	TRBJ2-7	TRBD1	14	TGTGCCAGCAGTTACAACAGGGGGCAGTACGAGCAGTACTTC	CASSYNRGQYEQYF
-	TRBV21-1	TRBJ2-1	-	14	TGTGCCAGCAGCTCCCGGACTAACTACAATGAGCAGTTCTTC	CASSSRTNYNEQFF
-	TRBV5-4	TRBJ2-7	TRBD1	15	TGTGCCAGCAGCTTGGCCAGCAGGGGGCCCTACGAGCAGTACTTC	CASSLASRGPYEQYF
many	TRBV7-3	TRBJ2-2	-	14	TGTGCCAGCGCCTCGGGGGTCAGCACCGGGGAGCTGTTTTTT	CASASGVSTGELFF
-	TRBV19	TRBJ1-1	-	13	TGTGCCAGTAAACAGGGAGTGAACACTGAAGCTTTCTTT	CASKQGVNTEAFF
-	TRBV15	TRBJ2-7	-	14	TGTGCCACCAGCAGAGGACAGACCGCCTACGAGCAGTACTTC	CATSRGQTAYEQYF
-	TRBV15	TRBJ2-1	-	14	TGTGCCACCAGCAGAGCAACTAGTTTAGCTGAGCAGTTCTTC	CATSRATSLAEQFF
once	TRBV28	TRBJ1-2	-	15	TGTGCCAGCAGTTTCCCGCTGCGGAGTAACTATGGCTACACCTTC	CASSFPLRSNYGYTF
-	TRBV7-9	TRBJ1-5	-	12	TGTGCCAGCAGCCAACTCAATCAGCCCCAGCATTTT	CASSQLNQPQHF
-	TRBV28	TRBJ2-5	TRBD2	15	TGTGCCAGCAGTCCGAGGGAGGGGAGGGAGGAGACCCAGTACTTC	CASSPREGREETQYF
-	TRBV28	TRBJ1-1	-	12	TGTGCCAGCGGGCCCGGGGGAAGGGAAGCTTTCTTT	CASGPGGREAFF
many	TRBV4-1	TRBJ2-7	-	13	TGCGCCAGCAGCCAAGATCACAGGAACGAGCAGTACTTC	CASSQDHRNEQYF
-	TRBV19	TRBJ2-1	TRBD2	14	TGTGCCAGTAGATCGACTAGCCGGAACAATGAGCAGTTCTTC	CASRSTSRNNEQFF
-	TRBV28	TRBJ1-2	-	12	TGTGCCGGAGGGACCGACCTATATGGCTACACCTTC	CAGGTDLYGYTF
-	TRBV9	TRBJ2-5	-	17	TGTGCCAGCAGCGTAGCTACGGCAGGGGGGTCTCAAGAGACCCAGTACTTC	CASSVATAGGSQETQYF
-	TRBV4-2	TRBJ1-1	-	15	TGTGCCAGCAGCCAAGAAGACCAGGGGAACACTGAAGCTTTCTTT	CASSQEDQGNTEAFF
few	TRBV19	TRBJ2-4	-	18	TGTGCCAGTAGCCGAGACCGGGACACGGCGGTAGCCAAAAACATTCAGTACTTC	CASSRDRDTAVAKNIQYF
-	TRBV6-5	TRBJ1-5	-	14	TGTGCCAGCAGCCAAAACAGGGTAGGTCAGCCCCAGCATTTT	CASSQNRVGQPQHF
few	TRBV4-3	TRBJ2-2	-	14	TGCGCCAGCAGACGGGACATTTTCACCGGGGAGCTGTTTTTT	CASRRDIFTGELFF
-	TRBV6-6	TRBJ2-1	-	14	TGTGCCAGCAGTTCTCCAGCGCGAGACAATGAGCAGTTCTTC	CASSSPARDNEQFF
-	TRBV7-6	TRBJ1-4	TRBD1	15	TGTGCCAGCAGCCCACCGGGACAGGCTAATGAAAAACTGTTTTTT	CASSPPGQANEKLFF
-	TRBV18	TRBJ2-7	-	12	TGTGCCAGCTCACCGAGGGTCTACGAGCAGTACTTC	CASSPRVYEQYF
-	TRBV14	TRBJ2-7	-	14	TGTGCCAGCAGCTTTAATGGCAAGTCCTACGAGCAGTACTTC	CASSFNGKSYEQYF